The T cell receptor beta chain under discussion was sequenced for a study of blood T cell repertoires in COVID-19. V lost 4 bases, J lost 5 bases, and 6 bases stayed unmatched. Per the germline V gene, CDR1 is MDHEN and CDR2 is SYDVKM. The CDR3 contains 14 residues. Profiled with immunoSEQ multiplex PCR; TCRdb holds only in-frame clones, not every one. In the table there are around 94,000 clones, just under 85% of which are singletons. The gene calls are TRBV28 and TRBJ2-5, with 8 bases fitting TRBD2. Sequencing was done on a sample of peripheral blood. The sequence was obtained from a middle-aged man with acute or convalescent COVID-19. The CDR3, as DNA: TGTGCCAGCAGTTCAGCGGGAGTACTGGAGACCCAGTACTTC. It specifies CASSSAGVLETQYF.